This T cell receptor (beta chain) was identified in a study of T-cell reconstitution after alpha-beta-depleted transplantation in children. Germline assignment: CDR1 SGHTA and CDR2 FQGNSA. Trimming shortened V by 2 bases and J by 5 bases, and 10 bases separated the two germline ends. This CDR3 region has 14 residues. A library of TCRbeta sequences, prepared with unique molecular identifiers, was generated. TCRdb fed the PCR reads into MiXCR, producing one record per CDR3 protein. The data show approximately 350,000 distinct CDR3 sequences, roughly 15% seen once. This clonotype was seen ten or more times.

This TCR derives from a human donor who donated a stem cell graft to a child with Fanconi anemia. The genes are TRBV7-2 and TRBJ2-1; no firm D call. The sequencing here drew on PBMCs, taken from the stem cell graft. CDR3 loop: CASSLIWQNNEQFF. The CDR3 DNA is TGTGCCAGCAGCTTAATCTGGCAGAACAATGAGCAGTTCTTC. The full variable domain, with the rest looked up from reference TRBV7-2 and TRBJ2-1, is GAGVSQSPSNKVTEKGKDVELRCDPISGHTALYWYRQSLGQGLEFLIYFQGNSAPDKSGLPSDRFSAERTGGSVSTLTIQRTQQEDSAVYLCASSLIWQNNEQFFGPGTRLTVL.